The clone carrying this T cell receptor beta chain was counted once. This sample was included in a study of blood T cell repertoires in COVID-19. Method: immunoSEQ multiplex PCR; TCRdb's copy keeps in-frame clones and lacks some. The data contain 95,000 to 150,000 clones, roughly 88% of them singletons. This CDR3 is 15 amino acids long. Germline CDR1 LGHNA, CDR2 YNFKEQ. The junction had 1 base not matched to a gene; V was cut back by 2 bases and J by 1 base. The chain uses TRBV4-2 and TRBJ1-4; 7 nucleotides match TRBD1. Sequenced input: peripheral blood. The sequence was collected from a woman between 45 and 60 years old with active or convalescent COVID-19. The CDR3 region is CASSQRQGTNEKLFF. In DNA form, the CDR3 reads TGTGCCAGCAGCCAACGACAGGGAACTAATGAAAAACTGTTTTTT.